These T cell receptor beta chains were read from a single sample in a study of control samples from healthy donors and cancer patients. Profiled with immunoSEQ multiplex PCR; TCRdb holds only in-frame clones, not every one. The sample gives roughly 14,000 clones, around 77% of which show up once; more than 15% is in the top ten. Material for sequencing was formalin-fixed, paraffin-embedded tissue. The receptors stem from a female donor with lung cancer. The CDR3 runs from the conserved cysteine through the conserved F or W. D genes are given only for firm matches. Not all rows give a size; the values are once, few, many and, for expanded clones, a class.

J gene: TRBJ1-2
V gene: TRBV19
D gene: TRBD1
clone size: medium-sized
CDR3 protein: CASSVQGTTFYGYTF
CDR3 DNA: TGTGCCAGTAGTGTACAGGGGACTACCTTCTATGGCTACACCTTC

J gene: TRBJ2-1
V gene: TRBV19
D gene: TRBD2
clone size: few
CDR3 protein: CASRLLAGGPDEQFF
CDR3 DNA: TGTGCCAGTAGGCTTCTAGCGGGGGGGCCTGATGAGCAGTTCTTC

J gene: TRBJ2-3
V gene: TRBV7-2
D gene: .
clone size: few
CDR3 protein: CASSLGGSDGTDTQYF
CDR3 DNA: TGTGCCAGCAGCTTAGGGGGTAGCGATGGCACAGATACGCAGTATTTT

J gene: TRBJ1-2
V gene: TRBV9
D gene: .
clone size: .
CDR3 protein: CASSLGQHYGYTF
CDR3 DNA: TGTGCCAGCAGCCTAGGACAGCACTATGGCTACACCTTT

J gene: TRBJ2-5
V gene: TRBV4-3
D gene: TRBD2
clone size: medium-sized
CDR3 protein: CASSPERRGQETQYF
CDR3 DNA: TGCGCCAGCAGCCCAGAACGGCGGGGGCAAGAGACCCAGTACTTC

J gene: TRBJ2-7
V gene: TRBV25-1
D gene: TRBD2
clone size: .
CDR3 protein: CASVGLAGSEQYF
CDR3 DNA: TGTGCCAGCGTAGGGCTAGCGGGCTCCGAGCAGTACTTC

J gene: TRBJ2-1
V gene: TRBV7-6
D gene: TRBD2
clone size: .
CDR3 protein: CASSFTSGRRYNEQFF
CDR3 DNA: TGTGCCAGCAGTTTTACTAGCGGGAGGCGCTACAATGAGCAGTTCTTC

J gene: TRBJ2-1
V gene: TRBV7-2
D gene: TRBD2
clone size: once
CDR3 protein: CASSLDSSGGYNEQFF
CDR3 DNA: TGTGCCAGCAGCTTAGATTCTAGCGGGGGGTACAATGAGCAGTTCTTC

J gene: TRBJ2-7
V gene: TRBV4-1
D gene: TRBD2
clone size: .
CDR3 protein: CASSLARLAGTESLSYEQYF
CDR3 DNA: TGCGCCAGCAGCCTCGCCCGACTAGCGGGAACCGAGAGCCTTTCCTACGAGCAGTACTTC

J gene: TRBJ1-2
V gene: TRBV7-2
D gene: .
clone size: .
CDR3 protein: CASSLGRQINYGYTF
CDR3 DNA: TGTGCCAGCAGCTTAGGGAGACAGATAAACTATGGCTACACCTTC

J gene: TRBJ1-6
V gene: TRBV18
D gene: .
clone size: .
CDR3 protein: CASSPGVNSPLHF
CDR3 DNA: TGTGCCAGCTCACCAGGAGTTAATTCACCCCTCCACTTT

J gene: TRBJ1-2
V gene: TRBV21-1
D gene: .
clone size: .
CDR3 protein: CASSKAPSQYRGNYGYTF
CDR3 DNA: TGTGCCAGCAGCAAAGCGCCGTCTCAGTACAGGGGAAACTATGGCTACACCTTC

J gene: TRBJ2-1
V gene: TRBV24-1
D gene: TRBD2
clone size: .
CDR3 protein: CATSDGTSGRVGEQFF
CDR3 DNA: TGTGCCACCAGTGATGGGACTAGCGGGAGAGTTGGTGAGCAGTTCTTC

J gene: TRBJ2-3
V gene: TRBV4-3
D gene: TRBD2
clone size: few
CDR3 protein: CASSQDRGLGDTQYF
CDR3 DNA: TGCGCCAGCAGCCAAGATCGGGGACTAGGGGATACGCAGTATTTT

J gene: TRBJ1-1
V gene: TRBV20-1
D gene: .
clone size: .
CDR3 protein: CSASVGTGNTEAFF
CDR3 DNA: TGCAGTGCTAGTGTGGGGACTGGGAACACTGAAGCTTTCTTT

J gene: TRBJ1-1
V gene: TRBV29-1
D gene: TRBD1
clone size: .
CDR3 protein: CSVSNRGRGTEAFF
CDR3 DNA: TGCAGCGTTTCTAACAGGGGACGCGGTACTGAAGCTTTCTTT

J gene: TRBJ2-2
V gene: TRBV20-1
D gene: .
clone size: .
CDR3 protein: CSARITGELFF
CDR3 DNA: TGCAGTGCTAGAATTACCGGGGAGCTGTTTTTT

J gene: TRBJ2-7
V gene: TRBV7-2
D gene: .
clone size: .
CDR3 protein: CASSLDVYEQYF
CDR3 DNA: TGTGCCAGCAGCTTAGACGTGTACGAGCAGTACTTC

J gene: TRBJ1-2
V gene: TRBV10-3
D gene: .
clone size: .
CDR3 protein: CAISGGGEYGYTF
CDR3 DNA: TGTGCCATCAGTGGGGGTGGGGAGTATGGCTACACCTTC

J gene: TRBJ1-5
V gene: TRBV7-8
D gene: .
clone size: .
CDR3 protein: CASSSLRTAPWRQPQHF
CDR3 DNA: TGTGCCAGCAGCTCCCTAAGGACAGCTCCGTGGCGCCAGCCCCAGCATTTT

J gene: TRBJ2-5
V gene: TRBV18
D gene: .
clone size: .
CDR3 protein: CASSPPTRETQYF
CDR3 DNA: TGTGCCAGCTCACCACCTACGCGAGAGACCCAGTACTTC

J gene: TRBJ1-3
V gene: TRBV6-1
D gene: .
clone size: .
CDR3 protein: CASSETGSGNTIYF
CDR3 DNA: TGTGCCAGCAGTGAAACGGGGAGCGGAAACACCATATATTTT

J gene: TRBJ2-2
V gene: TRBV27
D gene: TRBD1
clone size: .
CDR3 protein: CASRGTANTGELFF
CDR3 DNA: TGTGCCAGCAGAGGGACAGCGAACACCGGGGAGCTGTTTTTT

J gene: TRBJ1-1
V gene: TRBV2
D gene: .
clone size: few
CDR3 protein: CASSEEKGWTEAFF
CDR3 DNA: TGTGCCAGCAGTGAAGAGAAGGGTTGGACTGAAGCTTTCTTT

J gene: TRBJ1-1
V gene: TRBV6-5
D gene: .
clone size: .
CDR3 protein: CASSYLQGGTEAFF
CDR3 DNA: TGTGCCAGCAGTTACCTCCAGGGTGGGACTGAAGCTTTCTTT

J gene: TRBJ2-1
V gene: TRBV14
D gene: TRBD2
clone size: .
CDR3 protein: CASSRERLAGAGNEQFF
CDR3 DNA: TGTGCCAGCAGCCGAGAAAGACTAGCGGGGGCAGGGAATGAGCAGTTCTTC

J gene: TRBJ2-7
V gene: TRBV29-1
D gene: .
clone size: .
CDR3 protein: CSVDAAHDEQYF
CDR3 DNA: TGCAGCGTTGACGCGGCACACGACGAGCAGTACTTC

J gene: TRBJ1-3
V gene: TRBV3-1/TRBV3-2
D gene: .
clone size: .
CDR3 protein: CASSHTGASGNTIYF
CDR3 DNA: TGTGCCAGCAGCCACACAGGAGCCTCTGGAAACACCATATATTTT

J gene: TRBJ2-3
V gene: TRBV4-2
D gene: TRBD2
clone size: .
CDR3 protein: CASSGRLATDTQYF
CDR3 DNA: TGTGCCAGCAGCGGGAGACTAGCAACAGATACGCAGTATTTT

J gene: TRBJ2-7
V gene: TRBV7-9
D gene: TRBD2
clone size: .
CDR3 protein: CASSRTSGSSYEQYF
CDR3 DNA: TGTGCCAGCAGCCGGACTAGCGGTAGCTCCTACGAGCAGTACTTC

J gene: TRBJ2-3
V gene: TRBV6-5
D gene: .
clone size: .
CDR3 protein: CASSYLGGRGSDMQYF
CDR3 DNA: TGTGCCAGCAGTTATCTTGGCGGCCGAGGAAGTGATATGCAGTATTTT

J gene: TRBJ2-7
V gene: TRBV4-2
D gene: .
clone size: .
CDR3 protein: CASSQVGEQYF
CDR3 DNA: TGTGCCAGTAGCCAGGTGGGCGAGCAGTACTTC